This TCR beta chain was identified in a study of T cell responses to AZD1222 COVID-19 vaccine. Libraries were prepared by immunoSEQ multiplex PCR; TCRdb keeps only in-frame clonotypes and omits some of them. The sample yields about 140,000 clones, approximately 92% seen once. Study-wide findings and caveats: In a largely white British group with more females than males, clonal diversity was possibly underestimated. Only a handful of AZD1222 recipients, several in all, had baseline seropositivity. The peak T cell response came first, and repertoires were sampled only after it.

Remarks on this clone: Its antigen is still unknown.

The CDR3 loop spans 15 amino acids. The V and J ends lost 5 bases and 1 base, in that order; junction bases with no gene match: 6. Per germline, CDR1 LNHDA and CDR2 SQIVND (reference sequence). Sequenced here: peripheral blood, sampled on day 0 of AZD1222 vaccination. This sequence was found in an adult in good health. The chain has TRBV19 and TRBJ2-3, with TRBD1 identical over 7 bases. The CDR3: CASSLDRDGTDTQYF. CDR3 bases: TGTGCCAGTAGTCTCGACAGGGACGGCACAGATACGCAGTATTTT.